These T cell receptor beta chains were read from a single sample in a study of blood T cell repertoires in COVID-19. TCRdb's copy holds only in-frame clones and misses some; the assay was immunoSEQ multiplex PCR. The sample contains over 40,000 clones, approximately 90% of which appear only once. Input material: peripheral blood. These TCRs come from a human donor in a cohort sampled during active COVID-19. Each CDR3 is given with its conserved first and last residue. D genes are given only for firm matches. Rows give clone size only sometimes, using once, few, many, or a class for an expanded clone.

clone size	J gene	V gene	D gene	CDR3 protein	CDR3 DNA
NA	TRBJ2-5	TRBV4-1	NA	CASSHLKVSGTSQETQYF	TGCGCCAGCAGCCACCTAAAAGTGAGCGGCACCTCCCAAGAGACCCAGTACTTC
NA	TRBJ2-1	TRBV4-1	TRBD2	CASSQGFGGDDNEQFF	TGCGCCAGCAGCCAAGGCTTCGGGGGGGATGACAATGAGCAGTTCTTC
NA	TRBJ1-4	TRBV4-3	TRBD1	CASSQALQGANEKLFF	TGCGCCAGCAGCCAAGCCCTACAGGGGGCGAATGAAAAACTGTTTTTT
NA	TRBJ2-7	TRBV18	TRBD2	CASSSLGGFGEQYF	TGTGCCAGCTCATCCCTGGGGGGGTTTGGCGAGCAGTACTTC
once	TRBJ2-1	TRBV7-6	TRBD2	CASSLAFGLAESYNEQFF	TGTGCCAGCAGCTTAGCGTTCGGGCTAGCGGAGTCCTACAATGAGCAGTTCTTC
NA	TRBJ1-2	TRBV7-2	NA	CASSLGRGGEGGYTF	TGTGCCAGCAGCTTAGGCAGGGGCGGCGAGGGTGGCTACACCTTC
NA	TRBJ2-5	TRBV9	TRBD2	CASSPSGTEKETQYF	TGTGCCAGCAGCCCGAGCGGGACGGAAAAAGAGACCCAGTACTTC
NA	TRBJ1-1	TRBV4-2	TRBD1	CASSGDRDTEAFF	TGTGCCAGCTCCGGGGACAGGGACACTGAAGCTTTCTTT
NA	TRBJ1-2	TRBV9	TRBD1	CASSVGGQGWYGYTF	TGTGCCAGCAGCGTAGGGGGACAGGGCTGGTATGGCTACACCTTC
few	TRBJ2-1	TRBV6-2/TRBV6-3	NA	CASSPEGIHEQFF	TGTGCCAGCAGCCCCGAGGGAATACATGAGCAGTTCTTC
NA	TRBJ2-5	TRBV5-1	NA	CASSWLDQETQYF	TGCGCCAGCAGCTGGCTAGATCAAGAGACCCAGTACTTC
NA	TRBJ2-3	TRBV30	NA	CAWSVRAAGLDTQYF	TGTGCCTGGAGTGTACGGGCAGCGGGTTTGGATACGCAGTATTTT
few	TRBJ1-1	TRBV2	NA	CASRWGAVAFF	TGTGCCAGCAGATGGGGCGCGGTGGCTTTCTTT
NA	TRBJ2-3	TRBV6-2/TRBV6-3	TRBD2	CASSYGRATDTQYF	TGTGCCAGCAGTTACGGGAGGGCCACAGATACGCAGTATTTT
NA	TRBJ2-5	TRBV27	TRBD2	CASSLRLAGAQETQYF	TGTGCCAGCAGTCTTAGACTAGCGGGCGCTCAAGAGACCCAGTACTTC
NA	TRBJ2-7	TRBV19	TRBD2	CASSPPGGLSHEQYF	TGTGCCAGTAGTCCCCCTGGGGGACTATCCCACGAGCAGTACTTC
NA	TRBJ2-1	TRBV6-2/TRBV6-3	TRBD2	CASSSIVLAGNNEQFF	TGTGCCAGCAGTTCCATCGTCCTAGCGGGGAACAATGAGCAGTTCTTC
NA	TRBJ2-5	TRBV5-1	TRBD1	CASSLEGALGETQYF	TGCGCCAGCAGCTTGGAGGGGGCACTGGGGGAGACCCAGTACTTC
NA	TRBJ2-7	TRBV15	TRBD1	CATSRPYRGSYEQYF	TGTGCCACCAGCAGACCCTACAGGGGGTCCTACGAGCAGTACTTC
NA	TRBJ2-1	TRBV11-2	NA	CASSLGSRIQTLKNEQFF	TGTGCCAGCAGCTTAGGATCTCGTATACAGACCCTAAAGAATGAGCAGTTCTTC
NA	TRBJ2-2	TRBV14	NA	CASSPSYRNTGELFF	TGTGCCAGCAGCCCCTCCTACAGGAACACCGGGGAGCTGTTTTTT
NA	TRBJ2-2	TRBV19	TRBD1	CASSKTGAGELFF	TGTGCCAGTAGTAAAACAGGGGCCGGGGAGCTGTTTTTT
NA	TRBJ1-1	TRBV27	NA	CASSLTALSLAPTEAFF	TGTGCCAGCAGTTTGACAGCCTTAAGTCTTGCGCCCACTGAAGCTTTCTTT
NA	TRBJ2-1	TRBV10-3	TRBD2	CAIRLASGNEQFF	TGTGCCATACGACTAGCGTCTGGCAATGAGCAGTTCTTC
once	TRBJ2-5	TRBV4-2	TRBD2	CASSPGGETQYF	TGTGCCAGCAGCCCGGGAGGGGAGACCCAGTACTTC
NA	TRBJ1-5	TRBV3-1/TRBV3-2	NA	CASSPYREHQPQHF	TGTGCCAGCAGCCCGTATAGGGAGCATCAGCCCCAGCATTTT
NA	TRBJ2-3	TRBV28	TRBD1	CASSFGQGASTDTQYF	TGTGCCAGCAGTTTCGGACAGGGGGCTAGCACAGATACGCAGTATTTT
NA	TRBJ2-7	TRBV4-3	NA	CASSQVGRGYEQYF	TGCGCCAGCAGCCAAGTAGGCAGGGGTTACGAGCAGTACTTC
NA	TRBJ1-5	TRBV7-9	NA	CASSPLSGNQPQHF	TGTGCCAGCAGCCCACTCTCAGGGAATCAGCCCCAGCATTTT
few	TRBJ1-5	TRBV27	NA	CASSLSPGRPQHF	TGTGCCAGCAGTTTATCTCCCGGGAGGCCCCAGCATTTT
NA	TRBJ2-1	TRBV29-1	NA	CSVERGFFGDERYNEQFF	TGCAGCGTTGAACGGGGATTTTTCGGGGATGAGAGATACAATGAGCAGTTCTTC
NA	TRBJ2-7	TRBV3-1/TRBV3-2	NA	CASSPNRAGEQYF	TGTGCCAGCAGCCCCAACAGGGCCGGCGAGCAGTACTTC
NA	TRBJ1-2	TRBV30	NA	CASPAGFGYTF	TGTGCCTCACCGGCGGGTTTCGGCTACACCTTC
NA	TRBJ2-7	TRBV5-1	NA	CASSFAGSSYEQYF	TGCGCCAGCAGCTTCGCAGGGTCCTCCTACGAGCAGTACTTC
NA	TRBJ2-2	TRBV7-9	NA	CASSPPLALTNTGELFF	TGTGCCAGCAGCCCCCCCCTAGCGTTAACGAACACCGGGGAGCTGTTTTTT
NA	TRBJ1-4	TRBV29-1	TRBD1	CSARQGGAKLFF	TGCAGCGCAAGACAGGGCGGGGCGAAACTGTTTTTT
NA	TRBJ2-3	TRBV27	NA	CASSSPALRADTQYF	TGTGCCAGCAGTTCACCGGCCCTCAGGGCAGATACGCAGTATTTT
NA	TRBJ2-7	TRBV7-3	TRBD2	CASGIAGDYEQYF	TGTGCCAGCGGGATAGCGGGAGACTACGAGCAGTACTTC
NA	TRBJ2-2	TRBV5-1	NA	CASSLATGELFF	TGCGCCAGCAGCCTAGCCACCGGGGAGCTGTTTTTT
few	TRBJ2-1	TRBV11-2	TRBD1	CASSGDRGSYNEQFF	TGTGCCAGCAGCGGGGACAGGGGATCCTACAATGAGCAGTTCTTC
NA	TRBJ2-2	TRBV9	TRBD2	CASSGRGTSGGATTGELFF	TGTGCCAGCAGCGGGCGGGGGACTAGCGGGGGAGCCACCACCGGGGAGCTGTTTTTT
NA	TRBJ2-1	TRBV29-1	NA	CSVVRGFGHEQFF	TGCAGCGTTGTCCGGGGGTTCGGGCATGAGCAGTTCTTC